This record looks at one T cell receptor (beta chain) sequence and its context. The antigen remains undetermined. The CDR3 is 14 residues long. Trimming removed 1 base from V and 3 bases from J, with 10 bases in between. The germline V gene has CDR1 LNHNV and CDR2 YYDKDF (reference sequence). The sample is drawn from a study of CD8 T cells in ankylosing spondylitis. Overall study findings and caveats: Before this, some motif variants had been reported in reactive arthritis synovial fluid and blood.

TCRdb reanalysed the 5' RACE reads using MiXCR and keeps one entry per CDR3 protein. Here the sample spans 350,000 to 400,000 distinct CDR3 sequences, around 20% being singletons. This sequence was found in a male donor with ankylosing spondylitis or in good health (not recorded which). The sequenced material came from blood, either unsorted or a sorted T cell fraction (not recorded which). The chain carries TRBV15 and TRBJ2-7; D ambiguous. The CDR3 sequence is CATSRGDTYYEQYF. The CDR3 region has the DNA TGTGCCACCAGCAGAGGAGACACCTACTACGAGCAGTACTTC. The full variable domain, rest sourced from reference TRBV15 and TRBJ2-7, is DAMVIQNPRYQVTQFGKPVTLSCSQTLNHNVMYWYQQKSSQAPKLLFHYYDKDFNNEADTPDNFQSRRPNTSFCFLDIRSPGLGDTAMYLCATSRGDTYYEQYFGPGTRLTVT.